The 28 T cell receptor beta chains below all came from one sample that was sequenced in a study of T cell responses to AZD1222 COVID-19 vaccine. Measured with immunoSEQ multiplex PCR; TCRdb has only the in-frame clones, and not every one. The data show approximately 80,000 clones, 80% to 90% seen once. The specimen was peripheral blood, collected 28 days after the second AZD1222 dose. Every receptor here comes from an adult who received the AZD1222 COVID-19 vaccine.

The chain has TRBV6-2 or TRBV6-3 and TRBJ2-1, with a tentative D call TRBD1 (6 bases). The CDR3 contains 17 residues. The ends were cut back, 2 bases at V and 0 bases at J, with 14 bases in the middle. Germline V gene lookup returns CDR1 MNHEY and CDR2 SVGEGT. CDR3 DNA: TGTGCCAGCAGTTACCTTAGAGGGGGTAGCTCCTACAATGAGCAGTTCTTC. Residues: CASSYLRGGSSYNEQFF.

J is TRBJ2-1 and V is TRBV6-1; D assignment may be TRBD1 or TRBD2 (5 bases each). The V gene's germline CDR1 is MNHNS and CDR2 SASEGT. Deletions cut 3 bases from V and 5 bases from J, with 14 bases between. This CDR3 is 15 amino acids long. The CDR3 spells CASSEPGRRNNEQFF. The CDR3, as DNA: TGTGCCAGCAGTGAGCCGGGGCGGCGAAACAATGAGCAGTTCTTC.

The chain's CDR3 is CASSQVTREQYF. The CDR3, as DNA: TGTGCCAGCAGCCAGGTGACTCGCGAGCAGTACTTC. The V call is TRBV4-2, the J call TRBJ2-7; D is undetermined. Germline V gives CDR1 LGHNA, CDR2 YNFKEQ. The CDR3 runs 12 residues. Trimming shortened V by 3 bases and J by 6 bases, and 9 bases separated the two germline ends.

The CDR3: CASSQRDSYNSPLHF. The CDR3 DNA is TGCGCCAGCAGCCAGCGGGACAGTTATAATTCACCCCTCCACTTT. V and J are TRBV5-1 and TRBJ1-6; 7 bases align to TRBD1. Germline V gene data show CDR1 as SGHRS and CDR2 as YFSETQ. V lost 4 bases and J lost 4; bases outside the gene matches: 5. The CDR3 sequence is 15 residues long. The entire variable domain, with the rest obtained from reference TRBV5-1 and TRBJ1-6, is as follows: KAGVTQTPRYLIKTRGQQVTLSCSPISGHRSVSWYQQTPGQGLQFLFEYFSETQRNKGNFPGRFSGRQFSNSRSEMNVSTLELGDSALYLCASSQRDSYNSPLHFGNGTRLTVT.

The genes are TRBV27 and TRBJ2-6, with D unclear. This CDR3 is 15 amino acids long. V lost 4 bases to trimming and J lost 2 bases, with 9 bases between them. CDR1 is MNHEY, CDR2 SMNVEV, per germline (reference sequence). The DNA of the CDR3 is TGTGCCAGCAGTTACGACCTTGCTGGGGCCAACGTCCTGACTTTC. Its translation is CASSYDLAGANVLTF.

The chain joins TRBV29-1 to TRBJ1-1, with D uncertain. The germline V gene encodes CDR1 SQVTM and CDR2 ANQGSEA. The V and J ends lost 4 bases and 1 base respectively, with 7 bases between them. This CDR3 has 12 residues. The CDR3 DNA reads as TGCAGCGTTGGGCCCGGGAACACTGAAGCTTTCTTT. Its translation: CSVGPGNTEAFF.

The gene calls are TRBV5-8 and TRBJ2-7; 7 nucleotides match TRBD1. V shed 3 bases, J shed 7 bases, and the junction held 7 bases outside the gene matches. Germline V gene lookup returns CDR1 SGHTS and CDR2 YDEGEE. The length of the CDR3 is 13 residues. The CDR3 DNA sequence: TGTGCCAGCAGCTATGACAGGGTCGGGGAGCAGTACTTC. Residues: CASSYDRVGEQYF.

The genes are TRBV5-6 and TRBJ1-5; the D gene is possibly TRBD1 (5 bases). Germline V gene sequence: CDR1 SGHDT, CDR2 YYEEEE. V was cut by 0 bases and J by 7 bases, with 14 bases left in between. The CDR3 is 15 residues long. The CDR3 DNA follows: TGTGCCAGCAGCTTGGCGGGGCGGGATTGGCAGCCCCAGCATTTT. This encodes CASSLAGRDWQPQHF.

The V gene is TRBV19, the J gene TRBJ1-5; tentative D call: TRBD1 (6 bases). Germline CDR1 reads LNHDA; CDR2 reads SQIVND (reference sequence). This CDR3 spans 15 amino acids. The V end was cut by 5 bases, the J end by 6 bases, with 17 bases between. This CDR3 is CASSPSGGPGQPQHF. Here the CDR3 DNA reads TGTGCCAGTAGTCCCTCCGGGGGCCCTGGTCAGCCCCAGCATTTT.

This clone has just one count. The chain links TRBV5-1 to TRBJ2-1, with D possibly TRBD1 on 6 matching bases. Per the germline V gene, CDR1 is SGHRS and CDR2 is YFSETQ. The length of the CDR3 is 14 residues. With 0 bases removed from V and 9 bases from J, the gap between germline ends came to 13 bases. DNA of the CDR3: TGCGCCAGCAGCTTGGGGCACAGGGAAGGTGAGCAGTTCTTC. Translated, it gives CASSLGHREGEQFF.

The CDR3 DNA sequence: TGTGCCAGCAGCGTAGTCCAGAACACTGAAGCTTTCTTT. This codes for CASSVVQNTEAFF. The chain links TRBV9 to TRBJ1-1, with unresolved D. The CDR3 has 13 residues. In germline, CDR1 is SGDLS, CDR2 YYNGEE. The germline V and J ends were trimmed by 0 bases and 1 base, with 4 bases remaining between them.

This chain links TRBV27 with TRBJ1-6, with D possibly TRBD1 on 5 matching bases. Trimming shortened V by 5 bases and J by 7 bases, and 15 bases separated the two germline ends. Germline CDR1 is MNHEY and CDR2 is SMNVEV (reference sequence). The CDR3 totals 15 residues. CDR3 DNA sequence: TGTGCCAGCAGTCAACACCGGGAGGGGAATTCACCCCTCCACTTT. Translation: CASSQHREGNSPLHF.

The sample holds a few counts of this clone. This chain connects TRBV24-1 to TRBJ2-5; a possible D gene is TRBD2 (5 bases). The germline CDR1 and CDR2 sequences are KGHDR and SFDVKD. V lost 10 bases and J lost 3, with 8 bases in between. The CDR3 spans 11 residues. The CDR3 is CATSAKETQYF. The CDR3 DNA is TGTGCCACTAGCGCCAAAGAGACCCAGTACTTC.

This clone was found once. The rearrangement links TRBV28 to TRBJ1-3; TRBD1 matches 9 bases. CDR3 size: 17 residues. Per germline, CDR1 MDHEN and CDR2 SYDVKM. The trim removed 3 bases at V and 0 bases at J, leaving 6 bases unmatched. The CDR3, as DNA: TGTGCCAGCAGTTTCGGGACAGGGCCCCGCTCTGGAAACACCATATATTTT. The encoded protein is CASSFGTGPRSGNTIYF.

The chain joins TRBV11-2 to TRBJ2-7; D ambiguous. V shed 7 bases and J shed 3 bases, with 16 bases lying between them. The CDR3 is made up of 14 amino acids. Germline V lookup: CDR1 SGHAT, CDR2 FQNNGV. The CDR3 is CASTNGALYYEQYF. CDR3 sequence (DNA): TGTGCCAGCACCAACGGAGCCCTCTACTACGAGCAGTACTTC.

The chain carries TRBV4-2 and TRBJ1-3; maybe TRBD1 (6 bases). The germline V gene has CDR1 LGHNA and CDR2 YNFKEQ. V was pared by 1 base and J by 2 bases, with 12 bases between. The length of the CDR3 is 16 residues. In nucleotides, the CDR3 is TGTGCCAGCAGCCAAGTTTACAGGGAGACTGGAAACACCATATATTTT. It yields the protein CASSQVYRETGNTIYF.

This CDR3 is CASSSDGYYEQYF. The CDR3 nucleotides are TGTGCCAGCAGCTCCGACGGGTACTACGAGCAGTACTTC. V usage is TRBV11-1 and J usage is TRBJ2-7; the D is unclear. The V end lost 4 bases, the J end lost 3 bases, and 10 bases lay between the germline ends. The CDR3 has 13 amino acids. Germline V gene lookup returns CDR1 SGHAT and CDR2 FQDESV (reference sequence).

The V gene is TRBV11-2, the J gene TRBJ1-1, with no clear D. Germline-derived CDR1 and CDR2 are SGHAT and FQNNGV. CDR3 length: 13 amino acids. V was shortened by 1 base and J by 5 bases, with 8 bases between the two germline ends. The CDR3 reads CASSLGLGTEAFF. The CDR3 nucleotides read TGTGCCAGCAGCTTAGGACTGGGGACTGAAGCTTTCTTT.

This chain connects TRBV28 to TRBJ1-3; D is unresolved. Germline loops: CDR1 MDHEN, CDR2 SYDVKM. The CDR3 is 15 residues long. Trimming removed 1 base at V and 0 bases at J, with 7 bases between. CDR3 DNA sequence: TGTGCCAGCAGTTTATCCGGGATCTCTGGAAACACCATATATTTT. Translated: CASSLSGISGNTIYF.

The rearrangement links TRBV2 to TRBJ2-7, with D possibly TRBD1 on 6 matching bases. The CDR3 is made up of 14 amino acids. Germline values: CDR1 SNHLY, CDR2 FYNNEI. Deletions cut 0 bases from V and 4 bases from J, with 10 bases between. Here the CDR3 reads CASSEALRGYEQYF. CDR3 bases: TGTGCCAGCAGTGAAGCGCTCAGGGGATACGAGCAGTACTTC. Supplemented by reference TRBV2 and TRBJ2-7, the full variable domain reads EPEVTQTPSHQVTQMGQEVILRCVPISNHLYFYWYRQILGQKVEFLVSFYNNEISEKSEIFDDQFSVERPDGSNFTLKIRSTKLEDSAMYFCASSEALRGYEQYFGPGTRLTVT.

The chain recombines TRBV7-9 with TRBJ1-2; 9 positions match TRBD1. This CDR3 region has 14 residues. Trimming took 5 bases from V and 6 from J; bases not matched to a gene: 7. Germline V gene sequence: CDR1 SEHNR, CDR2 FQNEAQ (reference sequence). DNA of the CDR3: TGTGCCAGCAGCACGGTGACAGGGGGAAATGGCTACACCTTC. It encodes CASSTVTGGNGYTF.

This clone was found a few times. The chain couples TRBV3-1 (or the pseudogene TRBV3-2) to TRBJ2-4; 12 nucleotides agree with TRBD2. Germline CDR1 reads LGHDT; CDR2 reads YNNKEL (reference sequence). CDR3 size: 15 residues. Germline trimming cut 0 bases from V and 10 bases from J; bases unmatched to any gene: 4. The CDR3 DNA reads TGTGCCAGCAGCCAAGATCGACTAGCGGGGGTTATTCAGTACTTC. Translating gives CASSQDRLAGVIQYF.

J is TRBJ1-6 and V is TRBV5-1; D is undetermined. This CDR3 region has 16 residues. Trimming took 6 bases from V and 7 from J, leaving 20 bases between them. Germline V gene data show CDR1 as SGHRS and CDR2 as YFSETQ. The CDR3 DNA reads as TGCGCCAGCACCCGAGATGGTGCCGGGCAAAATTCACCCCTCCACTTT. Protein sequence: CASTRDGAGQNSPLHF.

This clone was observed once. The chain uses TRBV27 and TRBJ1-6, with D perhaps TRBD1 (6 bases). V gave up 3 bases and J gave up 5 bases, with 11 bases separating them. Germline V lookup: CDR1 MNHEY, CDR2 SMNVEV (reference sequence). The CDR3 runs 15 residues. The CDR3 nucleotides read TGTGCCAGCAGTTTCAGGGACACAGATAATTCACCCCTCCACTTT. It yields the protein CASSFRDTDNSPLHF.

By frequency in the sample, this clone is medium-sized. The CDR3 nucleotides read TGTGCCAGCAGCCCCGGTTACGAGCAGTACTTC. It is translated as CASSPGYEQYF. J is TRBJ2-7 and V is TRBV7-6; D is unclear. V was pared by 5 bases and J by 4 bases, with 6 bases between. Germline CDR1 is SGHVS and CDR2 is FNYEAQ. This CDR3 spans 11 amino acids.

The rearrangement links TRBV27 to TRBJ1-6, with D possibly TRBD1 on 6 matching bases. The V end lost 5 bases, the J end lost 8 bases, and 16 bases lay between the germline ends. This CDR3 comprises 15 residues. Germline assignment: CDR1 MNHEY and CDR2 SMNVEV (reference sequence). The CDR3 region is CASSPDGTPYSPLHF. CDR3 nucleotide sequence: TGTGCCAGCAGTCCGGACGGGACACCCTATTCACCCCTCCACTTT.

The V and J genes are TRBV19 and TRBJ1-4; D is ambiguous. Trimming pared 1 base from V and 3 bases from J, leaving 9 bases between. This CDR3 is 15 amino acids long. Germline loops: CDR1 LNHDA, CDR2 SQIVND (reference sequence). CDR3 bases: TGTGCCAGTAGTATAGGCGGCAGCCCTAATGAAAAACTGTTTTTT. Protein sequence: CASSIGGSPNEKLFF.

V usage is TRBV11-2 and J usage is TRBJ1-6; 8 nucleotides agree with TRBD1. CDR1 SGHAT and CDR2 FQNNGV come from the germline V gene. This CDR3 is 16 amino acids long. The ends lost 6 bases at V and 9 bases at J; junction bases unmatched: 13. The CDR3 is CASSSPIGTGSSPLHF. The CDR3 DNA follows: TGTGCCAGCAGTTCACCCATTGGGACAGGTAGTTCACCCCTCCACTTT. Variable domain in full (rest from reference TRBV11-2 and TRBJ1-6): EAGVAQSPRYKIIEKRQSVAFWCNPISGHATLYWYQQILGQGPKLLIQFQNNGVVDDSQLPKDRFSAERLKGVDSTLKIQPAKLEDSAVYLCASSSPIGTGSSPLHFGNGTRLTVT.